These 10 T cell receptor beta chains came from one sample sequenced in a study of blood T cell repertoires in COVID-19. The protocol was immunoSEQ multiplex PCR, while the TCRdb copy is restricted to in-frame clones and leaves out a portion. The top ten clones hold 3.9% of a sample with approximately 130,000 clones, more than 70% of them seen once. Sequences were obtained from peripheral blood. The receptors were sampled from a man aged 60 to 69 with acute or convalescent COVID-19.

The chain employs TRBV3-1 (or the pseudogene TRBV3-2) and TRBJ1-2; 9 positions match TRBD1. The V and J ends lost 4 bases and 6 bases, in that order; junction bases with no gene match: 6. Germline V gives CDR1 LGHDT, CDR2 YNNKEL (reference sequence). The CDR3 sequence is 14 residues long. The CDR3 DNA reads as TGTGCCAGCAGCCTTGGGACAGGGATGGATGGCTACACCTTC. Translating it yields CASSLGTGMDGYTF.

This sequence joins TRBV6-5 and TRBJ2-7, with 8 nucleotides matching TRBD1. This CDR3 has 14 residues. Germline CDR1 reads MNHEY; CDR2 reads SVGAGI. J lost 5 bases, V lost 5 bases, and 8 bases had no gene match. The CDR3 spells CASSQPGQDHEQYF. The CDR3 nucleotides read TGTGCCAGCAGTCAGCCGGGACAGGACCACGAGCAGTACTTC.

The chain links TRBV11-2 to TRBJ2-5; the D gene is possibly TRBD1 (5 bases). Germline lookup yields CDR1 SGHAT and CDR2 FQNNGV. Trimming removed 6 bases from V and 5 bases from J, with 13 bases in between. The CDR3 contains 13 residues. The CDR3 sequence is CASRPQGRETQYF. CDR3 coding DNA: TGTGCCAGCAGACCTCAGGGTCGGGAGACCCAGTACTTC.

V is TRBV28 and J is TRBJ1-1, with a tentative D call TRBD1 (6 bases). There are 14 residues in the CDR3. Looked up from germline, CDR1 is MDHEN and CDR2 is SYDVKM. The V end was cut by 2 bases, the J end by 5 bases, with 12 bases between. The CDR3 bases are TGTGCCAGCAGTTTACCCTTGCAGGGGACTGAAGCTTTCTTT. Its translation: CASSLPLQGTEAFF. Complete variable domain (other parts from reference TRBV28 and TRBJ1-1): DVKVTQSSRYLVKRTGEKVFLECVQDMDHENMFWYRQDPGLGLRLIYFSYDVKMKEKGDIPEGYSVSREKKERFSLILESASTNQTSMYLCASSLPLQGTEAFFGQGTRLTVV.

This clone has just a few counts. The chain recombines TRBV5-1 with TRBJ2-7; TRBD1 matches 7 bases. After removal of 4 bases from V and 7 bases from J, the junction contained 8 bases not matched to a gene. Germline V CDR1 and CDR2: SGHRS, YFSETQ. The CDR3 loop spans 13 amino acids. CDR3 residues: CASSETGLREQYF. In DNA form, the CDR3 reads TGCGCCAGCAGCGAGACAGGGCTGAGGGAGCAGTACTTC.

This clone was counted between two and nine times. The chain uses TRBV3-1 (or the pseudogene TRBV3-2) and TRBJ2-3; 11 bases are a match to TRBD2. The CDR3 runs 16 residues. The germline V gene encodes CDR1 LGHDT and CDR2 YNNKEL (reference sequence). The ends lost 4 bases at V and 3 bases at J; junction bases unmatched: 6. CDR3 sequence: CASSLLAGGGTDTQYF. The CDR3 DNA reads TGTGCCAGCAGCCTGCTAGCGGGAGGTGGGACAGATACGCAGTATTTT.

The rearrangement uses TRBV28 and TRBJ1-1; TRBD1 agrees at 7 bases. Germline V gives CDR1 MDHEN, CDR2 SYDVKM. V lost 5 bases, J lost 2 bases, and 11 bases stayed unmatched. The CDR3 runs 16 residues. CDR3: CASSRQGRDRNTEAFF. CDR3 nucleotides: TGTGCCAGCAGTCGACAGGGTCGGGACAGAAACACTGAAGCTTTCTTT.

The chain uses TRBV28 and TRBJ2-3, with a possible D match to TRBD2 (6 bases). V lost 5 bases and J lost 1, with 16 bases in between. This CDR3 region has 16 residues. Germline V gene sequence: CDR1 MDHEN, CDR2 SYDVKM. The CDR3 DNA follows: TGTGCCAGCAGTCCCCTCGGGACGGGAGGCACAGATACGCAGTATTTT. This translates into CASSPLGTGGTDTQYF.

The chain couples TRBV7-9 to TRBJ2-5; D gene unclear. Per the germline V gene, CDR1 is SEHNR and CDR2 is FQNEAQ (reference sequence). CDR3 length: 13 residues. Trimming removed 5 bases from V and 5 bases from J, with 12 bases in between. The CDR3 DNA sequence: TGTGCCAGCAGCCCCACGACATGGGAGACCCAGTACTTC. Its protein product is CASSPTTWETQYF.

The chain uses TRBV10-3 and TRBJ2-1, with 8 bases lining up with TRBD2. Trimming removed 6 bases from V and 10 bases from J; junction bases left unmatched: 11. CDR3 length equals 14 residues. The V gene's germline CDR1 is ENHRY and CDR2 SYGVKD. The CDR3 here is CAIRLAEPRGEQFF. The CDR3 nucleotides are TGTGCCATCAGACTAGCGGAGCCCCGGGGGGAGCAGTTCTTC.